The clone carrying this T cell receptor (beta chain) was recorded only once. What it recognizes is unknown. The sample is drawn from a study of cytomegalovirus exposure and HLA in healthy donors. The repertoire was sequenced with immunoSEQ multiplex PCR; TCRdb's copy has only in-frame clones and lacks some. The table records 200,000 to 250,000 clones, roughly 84% of them present only once. The validation cohort, a group of 90 to 150 subjects, included the donors and was separate from the roughly 600-subject first cohort. Trimming cost V 4 bases and J 1 base, with 13 bases left between them. Germline assignment: CDR1 SGHNT and CDR2 YYREEE (reference sequence). The CDR3 has 15 amino acids. General study results and limits: According to a subsequent analysis, TCR clusters from the first cohort were inclined to appear together in the roughly 120 validation repertoires. Rare TCR sequences predominated, though certain public TCRs were found in many donors.

The material sequenced was PBMCs. The TCR sequence derives from a woman in her 30s in good health and CMV-seropositive. This chain joins TRBV5-4 and TRBJ2-3; tentatively, D is TRBD2 (6 bases). The CDR3 DNA reads as TGTGCCAGCAGCGGCGGGGTTTGGGGCACAGATACGCAGTATTTT. Amino acids: CASSGGVWGTDTQYF.